The 24 T cell receptor beta chains reported below all come from one sample, sequenced in a study of early T cells in non-severe SARS-CoV-2 infection. TCRdb called the 5' RACE reads again in MiXCR, with one record for every CDR3 protein. The table has fewer than 40,000 distinct CDR3 sequences, roughly 5.9% seen once. The sequenced sample was whole blood. All receptors derive from an adult who was a healthcare worker with PCR-confirmed SARS-CoV-2 infection or an uninfected control (not recorded which).

This clonotype was counted at least ten times. The genes are TRBV30 and TRBJ2-3; D perhaps matches TRBD2 (5 bases). Trimming removed 2 bases at V and 6 bases at J, with 9 bases between. This CDR3 contains 12 residues. Germline-derived CDR1 and CDR2 are GTSNPN and SVGIG (reference sequence). The CDR3 nucleotides are TGTGCCTGGAGTTCAGTAGCGGATACGCAGTATTTT. Translation: CAWSSVADTQYF.

This clonotype was counted only a few times. The chain links TRBV2 to TRBJ2-1; TRBD2 agrees at 12 bases. The CDR3 loop spans 15 amino acids. CDR1 and CDR2 (germline): SNHLY, FYNNEI. V was clipped by 2 bases and J by 8 bases; unmatched bases: 4. The CDR3 spells CASSEWASGGDEQFF. In DNA, the CDR3 is TGTGCCAGCAGTGAATGGGCTAGCGGGGGGGATGAGCAGTTCTTC.

In its sample, this clonotype was seen many times. The CDR3 DNA reads TGTGCCAGCAGCCCGGGGCCGAACTATGGCTACACCTTC. It codes for CASSPGPNYGYTF. The chain is built from TRBV7-6 and TRBJ1-2; D is possibly TRBD1 (5 bases). The V end lost 5 bases, the J end lost 2 bases, and 9 bases lay between the germline ends. Germline values: CDR1 SGHVS, CDR2 FNYEAQ. The CDR3 has 13 amino acids.

This clonotype was seen at least ten times. The chain couples TRBV6-5 to TRBJ1-2; 8 bases align to TRBD1. The V segment lost 6 bases and the J segment 0 bases; nucleotides outside the gene matches: 9. Germline CDR1 MNHEY, CDR2 SVGAGI. There are 16 residues in the CDR3. CDR3 in DNA: TGTGCCAGCAGGGACCCTCAACAGGGGGCTAACTATGGCTACACCTTC. It translates to CASRDPQQGANYGYTF.

This clonotype was counted ten times or more. V usage is TRBV19 and J usage is TRBJ1-5; perhaps TRBD1 as D (5 bases). CDR3 length equals 20 residues. Looked up from germline, CDR1 is LNHDA and CDR2 is SQIVND (reference sequence). V lost 6 bases and J 1 base, leaving 28 bases between the germline ends. The CDR3 DNA follows: TGTGCCAGTAGAACGGCCTGGCGGGGCACGGGTGGTTGGAGCAATCAGCCCCAGCATTTT. As protein: CASRTAWRGTGGWSNQPQHF.

At least ten counts were recorded for this clonotype. The chain carries TRBV14 and TRBJ1-2; D uncertain. The germline CDR1 and CDR2 sequences are SGHDN and FVKESK. The ends were cut back, 2 bases at V and 1 base at J, with 5 bases in the middle. The CDR3 totals 13 residues. CDR3 in amino acids: CASSQTRNYGYTF. CDR3 sequence (DNA): TGTGCCAGCAGCCAAACACGTAACTATGGCTACACCTTC.

Many counts were recorded for this clonotype. An end of the junction does not agree with germline; a read error may underlie this. The rearrangement uses TRBV7-9 and TRBJ2-7; TRBD2 matches at 14 bases. Germline V CDR1 and CDR2: SEHNR, FQNEAQ (reference sequence). The CDR3 is 13 amino acids. CDR3 nucleotide sequence: TGTGCCAGCAGCCACGGGACTAGCGGGAGTCTGAACTTC. Protein: CASSHGTSGSLNF.

Many counts were recorded for this clonotype. The chain combines TRBV12-5 with TRBJ2-5; TRBD2 agrees at 10 bases. Germline V gene data show CDR1 as LGHNT and CDR2 as FRNRAP. The CDR3 spans 15 residues. The V gene end was trimmed by 2 bases and the J gene end by 5 bases; junction bases not matched to a gene: 5. The CDR3, as DNA: TGTGCTAGTGGTTTGTCGCTAGCGGGAGTGGAGACCCAGTACTTC. Protein product: CASGLSLAGVETQYF.

This clonotype appeared many times. This sequence joins TRBV5-1 and TRBJ1-2, with no clear D. Germline loops: CDR1 SGHRS, CDR2 YFSETQ. CDR3 length: 15 amino acids. Trimming removed 0 bases from V and 4 bases from J, with 13 bases in between. This CDR3 is CASSLDMNWLYGYTF. DNA of the CDR3: TGCGCCAGCAGCTTGGACATGAACTGGCTCTATGGCTACACCTTC.

This clonotype was seen ten or more times. V gene TRBV7-2 combines with J gene TRBJ2-1; TRBD2 matches at 9 bases. This CDR3 region has 17 residues. V shed 5 bases, J shed 8 bases, and the junction held 16 bases outside the gene matches. Germline V gene sequence: CDR1 SGHTA, CDR2 FQGNSA. This chain's CDR3 is CASSTNPPASGNHEQFF. The CDR3 DNA is TGTGCCAGCAGCACGAACCCCCCGGCTAGCGGGAACCATGAGCAGTTCTTC.

The table lists this clonotype with many counts. This sequence joins TRBV7-8 and TRBJ2-7; no reliable D call. The CDR3 sequence is 14 residues long. Per germline, CDR1 SGHVS and CDR2 FQNEAQ. Trimming left V 1 base short and J 2 bases short, with 9 bases between. CDR3 residues: CASSLEGGPYEQYV. The CDR3 bases are TGTGCCAGCAGCTTAGAGGGCGGACCCTACGAGCAGTACGTC.

Here the CDR3 reads CASSWTGNAYGYTF. CDR3 sequence (DNA): TGTGCCAGCAGTTGGACAGGGAATGCCTATGGCTACACCTTC. The J gene is TRBJ1-2, the V gene TRBV28; 8 bases match TRBD1. Germline CDR1 MDHEN, CDR2 SYDVKM. The CDR3 is 14 amino acids. Trimming at V came to 4 bases and at J to 4 bases, leaving 5 bases not matched to a gene.

This clonotype was counted only a few times. The chain joins TRBV20-1 to TRBJ1-1; D is possibly TRBD1 (6 bases). In germline, CDR1 is DFQATT, CDR2 SNEGSKA (reference sequence). The CDR3 has 15 residues. Trimming took off 5 bases at V and 7 bases at J, with 23 bases between the two ends. CDR3 amino acids: CSAREGGPGADEAFF. DNA for the CDR3: TGCAGTGCTCGCGAGGGGGGGCCGGGTGCGGATGAAGCTTTCTTT.

Here the CDR3 reads CAWSDTGSNQPQHF. The CDR3 DNA follows: TGTGCCTGGAGCGATACAGGGAGCAATCAGCCCCAGCATTTT. The rearrangement joins TRBV30 to TRBJ1-5; possibly TRBD1 for D (6 bases). Trimming removed 3 bases from V and 1 base from J, with 10 bases in between. The CDR3 runs to 14 residues. Germline V CDR1 and CDR2: GTSNPN, SVGIG (reference sequence).

This clonotype came up many times. This chain links TRBV5-1 with TRBJ2-3, with D uncertain. The CDR3 sequence is 15 residues long. Germline V gene lookup returns CDR1 SGHRS and CDR2 YFSETQ. V was pared by 0 bases and J by 2 bases, with 10 bases between. The CDR3 DNA sequence: TGCGCCAGCAGCTTGGCCGACTCACACACAGATACGCAGTATTTT. The encoded protein is CASSLADSHTDTQYF.

This clonotype was seen repeatedly, ten times or more. This chain joins TRBV24-1 and TRBJ2-3, with D possibly being TRBD2 (5 bases). V was clipped by 1 base and J by 10 bases, with 11 bases between them. The V gene's germline CDR1 is KGHDR and CDR2 SFDVKD. The CDR3 spans 13 residues. CDR3 in amino acids: CATSDFPAAAQYF. The CDR3 DNA sequence: TGTGCCACCAGTGATTTCCCAGCGGCGGCGCAGTATTTT.

Many counts were recorded for this clonotype. The chain recombines TRBV28 with TRBJ2-7; 7 bases fit TRBD2. CDR3 length: 15 amino acids. The V and J ends lost 4 bases and 0 bases, in that order; junction bases with no gene match: 6. Germline loops: CDR1 MDHEN, CDR2 SYDVKM. The CDR3 DNA sequence: TGTGCCAGCAGTTCATGGGCGGGAGCCTCCTACGAGCAGTACTTC. Translated: CASSSWAGASYEQYF.

This clonotype was counted between two and nine times. The V call is TRBV20-1, the J call TRBJ1-6, with TRBD1 matching 9 bases. The CDR3 has 13 amino acids. V lost 5 bases and J lost 5; bases outside the gene matches: 1. Looked up from germline, CDR1 is DFQATT and CDR2 is SNEGSKA (reference sequence). The CDR3 nucleotides are TGCAGTGCTTGGACAGGGGATAATTCACCCCTCCACTTT. It is translated as CSAWTGDNSPLHF.

The chain is built from TRBV18 and TRBJ1-2; D remains ambiguous. This CDR3 contains 12 residues. CDR1 is KGHSH, CDR2 LQKENI, per germline. Deletions cut 2 bases from V and 8 bases from J, with 9 bases between. DNA of the CDR3: TGTGCCAGCTCACCAGGGCGCGACGGCTACACCTTC. Its translation is CASSPGRDGYTF.

In its sample, this clonotype was seen many times. J is TRBJ2-1 and V is TRBV19; D gene uncertain. The CDR3 has 14 residues. V lost 5 bases, J lost 0 bases, and 8 bases lay in between. The germline gives CDR1 LNHDA, CDR2 SQIVND (reference sequence). The DNA of the CDR3 is TGTGCCAGTAGTCGGGCGAGCTCCTACAATGAGCAGTTCTTC. This codes for CASSRASSYNEQFF.

This clonotype was detected ten times or more. The chain is built from TRBV11-3 and TRBJ2-3; 9 bases are a match to TRBD2. Trimming cost V 3 bases and J 6 bases; bases outside gene matches: 10. Germline V gives CDR1 SGHNT, CDR2 YENEEA. The CDR3 contains 16 residues. The DNA of the CDR3 is TGTGCCAGCAGCTTGAGGGGCGGGAGGGCCGTGGATACGCAGTATTTT. Its translation is CASSLRGGRAVDTQYF.

This clonotype was recorded at least ten times. V gene TRBV28 combines with J gene TRBJ2-7; D is ambiguous. Trimming shortened V by 2 bases and J by 7 bases, and 9 bases separated the two germline ends. Germline V lookup: CDR1 MDHEN, CDR2 SYDVKM. This CDR3 region has 12 residues. CDR3 loop: CASSLQWREQYF. The CDR3, as DNA: TGTGCCAGCAGTTTACAGTGGCGAGAGCAGTACTTC.

This clonotype was seen at least ten times. The rearrangement joins TRBV5-5 to TRBJ1-2, with D unclear. The V gene lost 0 bases and the J gene lost 5 bases, with 8 bases spanning the gap. The CDR3 extends over 13 amino acids. Germline values: CDR1 SGHKS, CDR2 YYEKEE (reference sequence). The CDR3 bases are TGTGCCAGCAGCTTGGCAGGAAGATATGGCTACACCTTC. Translating gives CASSLAGRYGYTF.

Many counts were recorded for this clonotype. The rearrangement joins TRBV2 to TRBJ2-1; 11 bases are shared with TRBD2. This CDR3 spans 14 amino acids. V trimming: 5 bases; J trimming: 5 bases; junction bases outside the gene matches: 2. From germline, CDR1 is SNHLY and CDR2 FYNNEI. CDR3 loop: CASSSSGRNNEQFF. In nucleotides, the CDR3 is TGTGCCAGCAGTTCTAGCGGGAGGAACAATGAGCAGTTCTTC.